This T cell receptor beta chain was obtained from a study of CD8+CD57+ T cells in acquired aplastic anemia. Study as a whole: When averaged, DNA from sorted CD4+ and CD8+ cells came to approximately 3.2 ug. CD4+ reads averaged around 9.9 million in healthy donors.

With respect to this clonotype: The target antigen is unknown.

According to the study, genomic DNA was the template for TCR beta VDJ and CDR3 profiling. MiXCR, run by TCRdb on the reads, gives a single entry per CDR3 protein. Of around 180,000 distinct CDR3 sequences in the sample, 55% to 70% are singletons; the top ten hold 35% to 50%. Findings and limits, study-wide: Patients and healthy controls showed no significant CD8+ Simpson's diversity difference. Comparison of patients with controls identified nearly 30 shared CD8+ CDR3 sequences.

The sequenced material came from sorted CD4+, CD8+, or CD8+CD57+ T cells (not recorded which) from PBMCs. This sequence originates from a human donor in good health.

The CDR3 reads CASGSSGSSTDTQYF. In DNA, the CDR3 is TGTGCCAGCGGCTCGAGCGGGAGTAGCACAGATACGCAGTATTTT. This chain joins TRBV2 and TRBJ2-3; TRBD2 aligns across 8 bases. V was clipped by 8 bases and J by 0 bases; unmatched bases: 7. The CDR3 runs to 15 residues. The germline CDR1 and CDR2 sequences are SNHLY and FYNNEI.